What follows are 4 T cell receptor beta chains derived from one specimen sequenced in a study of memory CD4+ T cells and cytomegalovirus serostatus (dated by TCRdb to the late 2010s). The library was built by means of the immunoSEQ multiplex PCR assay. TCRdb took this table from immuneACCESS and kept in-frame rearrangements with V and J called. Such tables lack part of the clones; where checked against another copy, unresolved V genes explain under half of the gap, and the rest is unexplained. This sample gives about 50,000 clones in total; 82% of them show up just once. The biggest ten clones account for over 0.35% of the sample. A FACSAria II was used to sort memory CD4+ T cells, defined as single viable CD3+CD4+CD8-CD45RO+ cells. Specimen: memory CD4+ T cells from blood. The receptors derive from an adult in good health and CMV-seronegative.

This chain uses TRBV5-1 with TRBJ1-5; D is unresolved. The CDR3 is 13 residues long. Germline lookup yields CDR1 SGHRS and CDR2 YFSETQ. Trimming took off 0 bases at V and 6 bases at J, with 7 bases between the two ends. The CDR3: CASSLDAGQPQHF. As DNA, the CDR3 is TGCGCCAGCAGCTTGGATGCAGGTCAGCCCCAGCATTTT.

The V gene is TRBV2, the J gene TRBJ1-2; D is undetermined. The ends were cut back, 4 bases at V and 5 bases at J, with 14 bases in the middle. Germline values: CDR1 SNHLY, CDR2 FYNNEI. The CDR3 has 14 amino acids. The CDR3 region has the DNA TGTGCCAGCAGTGTAAGTGGACTGTCTTATGGCTACACCTTC. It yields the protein CASSVSGLSYGYTF. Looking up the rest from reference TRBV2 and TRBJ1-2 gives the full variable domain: EPEVTQTPSHQVTQMGQEVILRCVPISNHLYFYWYRQILGQKVEFLVSFYNNEISEKSEIFDDQFSVERPDGSNFTLKIRSTKLEDSAMYFCASSVSGLSYGYTFGSGTRLTVV.

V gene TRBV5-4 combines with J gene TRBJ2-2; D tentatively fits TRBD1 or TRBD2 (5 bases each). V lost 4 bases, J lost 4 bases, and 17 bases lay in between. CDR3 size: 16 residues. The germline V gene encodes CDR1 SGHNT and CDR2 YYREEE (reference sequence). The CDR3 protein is CASSPLERGSTGELFF. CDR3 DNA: TGTGCCAGCAGCCCCTTAGAGAGGGGTAGCACCGGGGAGCTGTTTTTT.

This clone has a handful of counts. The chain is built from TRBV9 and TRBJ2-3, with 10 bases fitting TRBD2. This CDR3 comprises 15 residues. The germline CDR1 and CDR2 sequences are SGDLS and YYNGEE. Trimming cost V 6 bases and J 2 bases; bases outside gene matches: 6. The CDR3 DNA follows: TGTGCCAGCATCGCCGGGACTAGCGTCACAGATACGCAGTATTTT. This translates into CASIAGTSVTDTQYF.